The sample holds many counts of the clone carrying this T cell receptor beta chain. Its antigen is not identified. This sample was taken from a study of regulatory T cells in long-lasting Graves disease. Study overall: By definition, persistent Graves' disease involved antithyroid drugs for over 5 years alongside positive TSH receptor antibodies. Study-level points and caveats: The analysis examined peripheral blood only and excluded thyroid tissue. Persistent Graves' patients showed less TCR diversity than newly diagnosed patients showed.

Building of the TCR beta libraries involved iRepertoire HTBI primers and Arm-PCR of CDR3 regions. MiXCR was run by TCRdb on the multiplex PCR reads, yielding one entry per CDR3 protein. Counted here are 400,000 to 600,000 distinct CDR3 sequences, around a fifth occurring once; the ten biggest clones make up less than 9%. As to time point: persistent/refractory GD, antithyroid drugs over 5 years with positive TRAb. With RNA extracted from PBMCs as input, the TCR library was made. Collection of peripheral blood (approximately 9 milliliters) was done using EDTA tubes. J was trimmed by 0 bases and V by 5 bases; bases with no gene match: 1. Germline V gene lookup returns CDR1 SGHAT and CDR2 FQDESV (reference sequence). This CDR3 has 14 amino acids.

V usage is TRBV11-1 and J usage is TRBJ2-1, with 7 bases that match TRBD2. The material sequenced was peripheral blood mononuclear cells (PBMCs), taken when the disease was refractory, from a patient treated with antithyroid drugs. The TCR comes from a female donor with Graves disease. CDR3 loop: CASSRTSSYNEQFF. The CDR3 DNA is TGTGCCAGCAGCCGGACTAGCTCCTACAATGAGCAGTTCTTC.